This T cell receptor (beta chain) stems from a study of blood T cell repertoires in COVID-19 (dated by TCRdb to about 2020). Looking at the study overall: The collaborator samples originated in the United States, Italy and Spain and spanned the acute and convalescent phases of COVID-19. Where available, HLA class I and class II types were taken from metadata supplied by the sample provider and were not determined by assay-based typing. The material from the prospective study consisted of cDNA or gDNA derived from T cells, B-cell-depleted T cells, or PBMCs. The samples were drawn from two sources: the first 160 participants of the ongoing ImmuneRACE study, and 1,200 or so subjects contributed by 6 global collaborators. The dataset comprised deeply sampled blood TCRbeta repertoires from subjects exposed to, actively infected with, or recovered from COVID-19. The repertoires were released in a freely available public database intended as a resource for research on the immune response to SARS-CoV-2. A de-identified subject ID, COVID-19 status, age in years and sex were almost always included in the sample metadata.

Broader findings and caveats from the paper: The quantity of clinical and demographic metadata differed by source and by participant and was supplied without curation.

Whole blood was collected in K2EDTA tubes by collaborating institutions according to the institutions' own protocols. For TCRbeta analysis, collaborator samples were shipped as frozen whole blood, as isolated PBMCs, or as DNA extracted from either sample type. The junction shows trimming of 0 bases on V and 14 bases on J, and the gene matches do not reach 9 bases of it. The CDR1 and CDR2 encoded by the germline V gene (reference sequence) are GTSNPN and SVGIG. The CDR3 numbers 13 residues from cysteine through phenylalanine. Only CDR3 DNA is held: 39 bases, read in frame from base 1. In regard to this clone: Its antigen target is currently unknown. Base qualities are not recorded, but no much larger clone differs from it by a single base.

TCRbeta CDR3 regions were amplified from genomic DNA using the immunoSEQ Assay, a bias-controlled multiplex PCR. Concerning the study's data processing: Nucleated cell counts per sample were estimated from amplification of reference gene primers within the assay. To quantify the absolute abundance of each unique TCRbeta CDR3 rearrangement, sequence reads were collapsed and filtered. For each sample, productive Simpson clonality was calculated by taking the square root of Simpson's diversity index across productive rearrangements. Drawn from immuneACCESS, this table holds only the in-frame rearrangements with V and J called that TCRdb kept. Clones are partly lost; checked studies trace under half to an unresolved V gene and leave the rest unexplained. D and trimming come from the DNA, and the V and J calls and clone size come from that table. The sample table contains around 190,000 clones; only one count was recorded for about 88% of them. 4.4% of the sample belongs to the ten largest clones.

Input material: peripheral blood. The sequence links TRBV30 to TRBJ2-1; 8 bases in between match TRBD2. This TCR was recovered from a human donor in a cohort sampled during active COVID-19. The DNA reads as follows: TGTGCCTGGAGTGTTTCCTCCCTCGGGAGGGAGTTCTTC. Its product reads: CAWSVSSLGREFF.